Shown below are 16 T cell receptor beta chains from a single sample sequenced in a study of blood T cell repertoires in COVID-19. Assay used: immunoSEQ multiplex PCR; TCRdb lists only in-frame clones, some missing. The profile shows about 120,000 clones, roughly four fifths of them singletons. Material for sequencing was peripheral blood. The receptor set was obtained from a man between 70 and 80 years old with active or convalescent COVID-19.

The V and J genes are TRBV7-2 and TRBJ2-1; the D gene is possibly TRBD2 (6 bases). The germline gives CDR1 SGHTA, CDR2 FQGNSA. The V gene lost 1 base and the J gene lost 8 bases, with 18 bases spanning the gap. This CDR3 is built from 16 residues. The CDR3 is CASSLGPAGAGHEQFF. CDR3 DNA sequence: TGTGCCAGCAGCTTAGGCCCAGCGGGCGCGGGTCATGAGCAGTTCTTC.

V and J are TRBV18 and TRBJ1-2, with 7 bases matching TRBD1. Trimming took 3 bases from V and 4 from J; bases not matched to a gene: 5. Germline V gives CDR1 KGHSH, CDR2 LQKENI. The CDR3 consists of 14 residues. The CDR3 reads CASSPETGIYGYTF. In nucleotides, the CDR3 is TGTGCCAGCTCACCCGAGACAGGGATCTATGGCTACACCTTC.

This rearrangement joins TRBV12-3 or TRBV12-4 to TRBJ1-5; possibly TRBD1 for D (5 bases). The CDR3 consists of 13 residues. V was shortened by 4 bases and J by 7 bases, with 11 bases between the two germline ends. For the CDR3, the DNA is TGTGCCAGCAGTTACAGTAAGGGGCAGCCCCAGCATTTT. It is translated as CASSYSKGQPQHF.

This rearrangement joins TRBV6-2 or TRBV6-3 to TRBJ2-4; 11 bases agree with TRBD1. The CDR3 consists of 14 residues. From germline, CDR1 is MNHEY and CDR2 SVGEGT. With V trimmed by 5 bases and J by 7 bases, 4 bases remained unmatched. CDR3 loop: CASSGRDRGNIQYF. Here the CDR3 DNA reads TGTGCCAGCAGTGGCCGGGACAGGGGGAACATTCAGTACTTC.

Only a few counts were recorded for this clone. The CDR3 sequence is CAISESWGQGATYEQYF. The CDR3 nucleotides are TGTGCCATCAGTGAGTCGTGGGGACAGGGGGCCACCTACGAGCAGTACTTC. The rearrangement joins TRBV10-3 to TRBJ2-7; 12 bases are shared with TRBD1. The CDR3 is 17 residues long. The germline V gene has CDR1 ENHRY and CDR2 SYGVKD. The V and J ends lost 0 bases and 2 bases, in that order; junction bases with no gene match: 5.

The chain uses TRBV6-1 and TRBJ2-7; D gene unclear. The CDR3 loop spans 13 amino acids. The germline gives CDR1 MNHNS, CDR2 SASEGT. Trimming took 2 bases from V and 3 from J, leaving 8 bases between them. In DNA form, the CDR3 reads TGTGCCAGCAGTGAAAGGCAGGTCTACGAGCAGTACTTC. Its protein product is CASSERQVYEQYF.

The chain employs TRBV3-1 (or the pseudogene TRBV3-2) and TRBJ1-1, with a tentative D call TRBD1 (6 bases). In germline, CDR1 is LGHDT, CDR2 YNNKEL (reference sequence). This CDR3 contains 13 residues. V lost 4 bases to trimming and J lost 1 base, with 7 bases between them. The DNA of the CDR3 is TGTGCCAGCAGCCCAGGGGCGAACACTGAAGCTTTCTTT. The encoded protein is CASSPGANTEAFF.

On this clone itself: The same CDR3 can be traced to other DNA sequences in this sample. The genes are TRBV28 and TRBJ1-4; 8 bases map to TRBD1. Per germline, CDR1 MDHEN and CDR2 SYDVKM. V dropped 5 bases and J dropped 2; count of bases not matched to a gene: 4. The CDR3 totals 15 residues. In DNA form, the CDR3 reads TGTGCCAGCAGTCGCCAGGGGGCCACTAATGAAAAACTGTTTTTT. It specifies CASSRQGATNEKLFF.

This chain links TRBV10-3 with TRBJ1-1; 9 bases agree with TRBD1. The V gene end was trimmed by 5 bases and the J gene end by 1 base; junction bases not matched to a gene: 5. CDR3 length: 15 residues. Germline-derived CDR1 and CDR2 are ENHRY and SYGVKD. The CDR3 DNA reads TGTGCCATCAGTCGGCGGGGACAGGGGAACACTGAAGCTTTCTTT. Translating it yields CAISRRGQGNTEAFF.

The chain couples TRBV7-9 to TRBJ1-2; D is uncertain. Per the germline V gene, CDR1 is SEHNR and CDR2 is FQNEAQ (reference sequence). The CDR3 length is 13 residues. Deletions cut 2 bases from V and 2 bases from J, with 6 bases between. DNA of the CDR3: TGTGCCAGCAGCTTAAAACAGAACTATGGCTACACCTTC. It yields the protein CASSLKQNYGYTF.

The CDR3, as DNA: TGTGCCACCAGTGACCCGGGGAGGCAAACCTACAATGAGCAGTTCTTC. This encodes CATSDPGRQTYNEQFF. The chain recombines TRBV24-1 with TRBJ2-1; a possible D gene is TRBD2 (6 bases). V lost 4 bases and J 2 bases, leaving 14 bases between the germline ends. In germline, CDR1 is KGHDR, CDR2 SFDVKD. This CDR3 contains 16 residues.

The chain recombines TRBV29-1 with TRBJ1-1; weak D call: TRBD1 (5 bases). The CDR3 covers 15 residues. The V end was cut by 6 bases, the J end by 9 bases, with 26 bases between. From germline, CDR1 is SQVTM and CDR2 ANQGSEA. CDR3 sequence (DNA): TGCAGCGTGGGGGAGGGCGGAGGTGCATTGTTTAAAGCTTTCTTT. This sequence encodes CSVGEGGGALFKAFF.

J is TRBJ1-4 and V is TRBV2; TRBD1 is a possible D gene (5 bases). CDR3 size: 13 residues. Per the germline V gene, CDR1 is SNHLY and CDR2 is FYNNEI. Trimming pared 1 base from V and 8 bases from J, leaving 8 bases between. The DNA for the CDR3 is TGTGCCAGCAGTGAAGATGGGGGGGAAAAACTGTTTTTT. Encoded protein: CASSEDGGEKLFF.

The V gene is TRBV27, the J gene TRBJ2-7; 9 nucleotides align to TRBD2. V lost 5 bases and J lost 4; bases outside the gene matches: 6. There are 14 residues in the CDR3. The germline V gene has CDR1 MNHEY and CDR2 SMNVEV (reference sequence). CDR3 residues: CASSGLAGRYEQYF. DNA for the CDR3: TGTGCCAGCAGTGGGCTAGCGGGAAGATACGAGCAGTACTTC.

The V call is TRBV28, the J call TRBJ1-1, with D hard to call. The CDR3 extends over 14 amino acids. Germline CDR1 MDHEN, CDR2 SYDVKM. The germline V and J ends were trimmed by 4 bases and 1 base, with 10 bases remaining between them. This CDR3 is CASSWSSRNTEAFF. CDR3 in DNA: TGTGCCAGCAGTTGGAGCAGCCGGAACACTGAAGCTTTCTTT.

This clone was recorded once. The chain joins TRBV5-3 to TRBJ1-1; D remains unclear. TRBV5-3 is placed among ORFs of uncertain function. V was pared by 0 bases and J by 0 bases, with 15 bases between. The CDR3 is 17 residues long. CDR3 amino acids: CARSLGPYGEMNTEAFF. CDR3 bases: TGTGCCAGAAGCTTGGGCCCGTACGGAGAAATGAACACTGAAGCTTTCTTT.